This T cell receptor (beta chain) originates from a study of blood T cells in healthy people across ages. The study's findings and limits: Older age coincided with a roughly linear decline in TCR beta diversity per million T cells. The study found more naive CD4+ cells and higher diversity in long-lived than aged donors.

Sample-barcoded 5' priming and a J-beta primer mix drove a second PCR of roughly 7 to 11 cycles. Using its own MiXCR run on the 5' RACE reads, TCRdb lists one record per CDR3 protein. This sample has about 1.4 million distinct CDR3 sequences, with approximately 59% found just once. For this clonotype: What it recognizes is unknown.

Per the germline V gene, CDR1 is SQVTM and CDR2 is ANQGSEA. This CDR3 has 13 amino acids. Losses at the gene ends were 4 bases for V and 5 bases for J; bases not matched to a gene: 6. Healthy Caucasians from Russia aged roughly 6 to 100 served as donors. The sequence was collected from a man between 18 and 29 years old in good health. The V and J genes are TRBV29-1 and TRBJ1-1, with 8 bases aligning to TRBD1. Source material: blood. CDR3 DNA sequence: TGCAGCGTTGGGGCAGGGGGCTTTACTGAAGCTTTCTTT. It translates to CSVGAGGFTEAFF. Complete variable domain (other parts from reference TRBV29-1 and TRBJ1-1): SAVISQKPSRDICQRGTSLTIQCQVDSQVTMMFWYRQQPGQSLTLIATANQGSEATYESGFVIDKFPISRPNLTFSTLTVSNMSPEDSSIYLCSVGAGGFTEAFFGQGTRLTVV.